One sample yielded the 10 T cell receptor beta chains listed below, sequenced in a study of T cell responses to AZD1222 COVID-19 vaccine. Clones were read by immunoSEQ multiplex PCR, and TCRdb kept only the in-frame ones, dropping some. The data contain some 130,000 clones, approximately 91% of them singletons. The source material was peripheral blood, sampled 28 days after the second AZD1222 dose. Every receptor here comes from an adult who received the AZD1222 COVID-19 vaccine.

This rearrangement joins TRBV9 to TRBJ1-4; 9 bases are a match to TRBD1. V lost 0 bases to trimming and J lost 8 bases; unmatched junction nucleotides: 5. The CDR3 runs to 15 residues. CDR1 and CDR2 from the germline V gene are SGDLS and YYNGEE. CDR3 in amino acids: CASSVAGTGREKLFF. The CDR3 DNA sequence: TGTGCCAGCAGCGTAGCGGGGACAGGGAGGGAAAAACTGTTTTTT.

J is TRBJ1-1 and V is TRBV14; 9 bases align to TRBD1. This CDR3 region has 15 residues. In germline, CDR1 is SGHDN, CDR2 FVKESK. The trim removed 2 bases at V and 3 bases at J, leaving 4 bases unmatched. The CDR3 DNA follows: TGTGCCAGCAGCCAACCCGGGACAGGGTACACTGAAGCTTTCTTT. Its protein product is CASSQPGTGYTEAFF.

The chain links TRBV7-9 to TRBJ1-1; D uncertain. CDR3 length: 15 residues. Germline loops: CDR1 SEHNR, CDR2 FQNEAQ (reference sequence). The germline V and J ends were trimmed by 1 base and 0 bases, with 9 bases remaining between them. In nucleotides, the CDR3 is TGTGCCAGCAGCTTAGGCGAACTCCTGAACACTGAAGCTTTCTTT. This codes for CASSLGELLNTEAFF.

The CDR3 DNA follows: TGTGCCAGCAGTTCCTTAGGGAGGGGAGAAACTGAAGCTTTCTTT. Its protein is CASSSLGRGETEAFF. V usage is TRBV5-4 and J usage is TRBJ1-1, with D possibly being TRBD1 (5 bases). The CDR3 length is 15 residues. The germline V gene has CDR1 SGHNT and CDR2 YYREEE (reference sequence). V lost 5 bases and J 5 bases, leaving 19 bases between the germline ends. Full variable domain (rest looked up from reference TRBV5-4 and TRBJ1-1): ETGVTQSPTHLIKTRGQQVTLRCSSQSGHNTVSWYQQALGQGPQFIFQYYREEENGRGNFPPRFSGLQFPNYSSELNVNALELDDSALYLCASSSLGRGETEAFFGQGTRLTVV.

This chain connects TRBV28 to TRBJ1-2; D not resolved. The CDR3 covers 12 residues. Germline CDR1 reads MDHEN; CDR2 reads SYDVKM. Trimming cost V 6 bases and J 3 bases, with 8 bases left between them. The CDR3 here is CASRKEDYGYTF. The CDR3 nucleotides are TGTGCCAGCAGAAAGGAGGACTATGGCTACACCTTC.

The chain couples TRBV30 to TRBJ2-1, with TRBD1 matching over 7 bases. The CDR3 covers 16 residues. V lost 2 bases to trimming and J lost 6 bases; unmatched junction nucleotides: 13. Germline V gives CDR1 GTSNPN, CDR2 SVGIG (reference sequence). CDR3 sequence: CAWSFLRGKIGNEQFF. CDR3 bases: TGTGCCTGGAGTTTCCTCAGGGGGAAGATAGGCAATGAGCAGTTCTTC.

The chain couples TRBV7-6 to TRBJ1-2; D is ambiguous. V dropped 5 bases and J dropped 2 bases, with 15 bases sitting between them. The CDR3 spans 15 residues. Germline values: CDR1 SGHVS, CDR2 FNYEAQ. CDR3 residues: CASSPRTLQNYGYTF. The CDR3 nucleotides read TGTGCCAGCAGCCCCCGGACGTTGCAGAACTATGGCTACACCTTC.

The chain combines TRBV5-4 with TRBJ2-2; D remains ambiguous. The CDR3 is 14 amino acids. The V gene lost 0 bases and the J gene lost 7 bases, with 10 bases spanning the gap. The germline V gene has CDR1 SGHNT and CDR2 YYREEE (reference sequence). CDR3 amino acids: CASSLVGVDGELFF. The CDR3 DNA reads as TGTGCCAGCAGCTTGGTGGGCGTGGACGGGGAGCTGTTTTTT. The variable domain in full, with the rest retrieved from reference TRBV5-4 and TRBJ2-2, is ETGVTQSPTHLIKTRGQQVTLRCSSQSGHNTVSWYQQALGQGPQFIFQYYREEENGRGNFPPRFSGLQFPNYSSELNVNALELDDSALYLCASSLVGVDGELFFGEGSRLTVL.

The CDR3 nucleotides are TGTGCCAGCAGCCGGACAGACCTCGGGGAGCTGTTTTTT. It specifies CASSRTDLGELFF. The J gene is TRBJ2-2, the V gene TRBV3-1 (or the pseudogene TRBV3-2), with a weak D call TRBD1 (6 bases). The CDR3 length is 13 residues. V gave up 4 bases and J gave up 7 bases, with 10 bases separating them. The germline CDR1 and CDR2 sequences are LGHDT and YNNKEL (reference sequence).

This clone was found once. This chain uses TRBV5-1 with TRBJ1-5; 9 bases are shared with TRBD1. Trimming at V came to 4 bases and at J to 7 bases, leaving 6 bases not matched to a gene. The CDR3 has 14 residues. Germline V CDR1 and CDR2: SGHRS, YFSETQ. The CDR3 reads CASSPGQGGQPQHF. As DNA, the CDR3 is TGCGCCAGCAGCCCGGGACAGGGAGGCCAGCCCCAGCATTTT.